A single sample gave rise to the 24 T cell receptor beta chains below, sequenced in a study of T cells of healthy individuals. TCRdb used MiXCR to reprocess the 5' RACE reads, holding one entry per CDR3 protein. The sample shows about 57,000 distinct CDR3 sequences, 16% of them seen only once. These receptor sequences come from a human donor in good health.

This clonotype has a count of ten or more. The rearrangement links TRBV9 to TRBJ2-2, with TRBD2 matching over 7 bases. The V gene end was trimmed by 4 bases and the J gene end by 7 bases; junction bases not matched to a gene: 7. CDR3 length equals 14 residues. In germline, CDR1 is SGDLS, CDR2 YYNGEE. CDR3 in DNA: TGTGCCAGCAGCTCCCGGACTAGTCTCGGGGAGCTGTTTTTT. It encodes CASSSRTSLGELFF.

This chain joins TRBV9 and TRBJ2-6; tentative D call: TRBD1 (6 bases). The germline V and J ends were trimmed by 2 bases and 0 bases, with 12 bases remaining between them. The CDR3 is 17 residues long. Per the germline V gene, CDR1 is SGDLS and CDR2 is YYNGEE. The CDR3 sequence is CASSVSRTASGANVLTF. The CDR3 DNA is TGTGCCAGCAGCGTTAGCAGGACAGCCTCTGGGGCCAACGTCCTGACTTTC.

This clonotype was seen a few times. CDR3 bases: TGTGCCAGCAGTATCGGACAGGGTAGCCAAGAGACCCAGTACTTC. Protein: CASSIGQGSQETQYF. V usage is TRBV7-9 and J usage is TRBJ2-5; TRBD1 agrees at 8 bases. CDR3 length: 15 residues. Trimming removed 6 bases from V and 1 base from J; junction bases left unmatched: 7. Per the germline V gene, CDR1 is SEHNR and CDR2 is FQNEAQ (reference sequence).

This clonotype was seen only a few times. The chain couples TRBV4-1 to TRBJ2-3, with 8 positions matching TRBD2. Germline V lookup: CDR1 MGHRA, CDR2 YSYEKL. There are 19 residues in the CDR3. V was pared by 0 bases and J by 1 base, with 12 bases of the junction left unmatched. DNA of the CDR3: TGCGCCAGCAGCCAAGATATAGCTGGCGGGAGGACTGGCACAGATACGCAGTATTTT. Its translation is CASSQDIAGGRTGTDTQYF.

This clonotype was detected many times. This sequence joins TRBV3-1 and TRBJ2-7; the D is unclear. From germline, CDR1 is LGHDT and CDR2 YNNKEL (reference sequence). V was shortened by 1 base and J by 5 bases, with 3 bases between the two germline ends. This CDR3 has 11 amino acids. CDR3 nucleotides: TGTGCCAGCAGCCAAGGAAACGAGCAGTACTTC. Translation gives CASSQGNEQYF.

This clonotype was observed a handful of times. J is TRBJ1-2 and V is TRBV20-1, with D perhaps matching TRBD1 (6 bases). Germline V CDR1 and CDR2: DFQATT, SNEGSKA (reference sequence). The length of the CDR3 is 13 residues. With 6 bases removed from V and 6 bases from J, the gap between germline ends came to 17 bases. Here the CDR3 DNA reads TGCAGTGCCGGCTCCCCGGGGGCCGATGGCTACACCTTC. Encoded protein: CSAGSPGADGYTF.

This clonotype turned up a few times. This sequence joins TRBV6-6 and TRBJ1-1, with D unclear. Between the trimmed V and J ends, which lost 9 bases and 0 bases, there was a span of 14 bases. This CDR3 comprises 14 residues. Germline lookup yields CDR1 MNHNY and CDR2 SVGAGI (reference sequence). The CDR3 DNA reads as TGTGCCAGTGCCCGGGCTGGGATGAACACTGAAGCTTTCTTT. This sequence encodes CASARAGMNTEAFF.

V and J are TRBV7-9 and TRBJ2-7, with 7 nucleotides matching TRBD1. The ends lost 5 bases at V and 6 bases at J; junction bases unmatched: 10. Germline V CDR1 and CDR2: SEHNR, FQNEAQ (reference sequence). This CDR3 has 14 residues. The DNA of the CDR3 is TGTGCCAGCAGCCGCGAGGGGGCAGGGTTCGAGCAGTACTTC. This sequence encodes CASSREGAGFEQYF. Looking up the rest from reference TRBV7-9 and TRBJ2-7 gives the full variable domain: DTGVSQNPRHKITKRGQNVTFRCDPISEHNRLYWYRQTLGQGPEFLTYFQNEAQLEKSRLLSDRFSAERPKGSFSTLEIQRTEQGDSAMYLCASSREGAGFEQYFGPGTRLTVT.

This clonotype occurred a few times. This chain's CDR3 is CASSLTGQEYGYTF. Here the CDR3 DNA reads TGTGCCAGCAGTTTAACAGGACAGGAGTATGGCTACACCTTC. The V gene is TRBV28, the J gene TRBJ1-2; 7 nucleotides line up with TRBD1. With 2 bases clipped from V and 5 bases from J, the junction kept 5 bases outside the gene matches. Germline CDR1 is MDHEN and CDR2 is SYDVKM. CDR3 length: 14 residues.

A few counts support this clonotype. This sequence joins TRBV15 and TRBJ2-1, with D perhaps TRBD2 (6 bases). V lost 3 bases and J 7 bases, leaving 25 bases between the germline ends. The CDR3 has 18 residues. Germline V gene sequence: CDR1 LNHNV, CDR2 YYDKDF (reference sequence). The CDR3 region is CATSRQASLAERWNEQFF. The CDR3 DNA reads TGTGCCACCAGCAGGCAGGCGTCGTTAGCGGAACGTTGGAATGAGCAGTTCTTC.

This clonotype was found many times. This chain links TRBV29-1 with TRBJ2-4; D is possibly TRBD1 (6 bases). V lost 6 bases and J lost 0, with 12 bases in between. There are 14 residues in the CDR3. Germline-derived CDR1 and CDR2 are SQVTM and ANQGSEA. The CDR3 loop is CSVRQALAKNIQYF. The CDR3 DNA reads TGCAGCGTAAGACAGGCGCTAGCCAAAAACATTCAGTACTTC.

J is TRBJ2-1 and V is TRBV5-1, with D possibly matching TRBD2 (6 bases). There are 15 residues in the CDR3. The germline V gene has CDR1 SGHRS and CDR2 YFSETQ. Trimming shortened V by 0 bases and J by 3 bases, and 10 bases separated the two germline ends. In DNA form, the CDR3 reads TGCGCCAGCAGCTTGGGGGTGACTAGCTACAATGAGCAGTTCTTC. It translates to CASSLGVTSYNEQFF. The full variable domain, completed using reference TRBV5-1 and TRBJ2-1, is KAGVTQTPRYLIKTRGQQVTLSCSPISGHRSVSWYQQTPGQGLQFLFEYFSETQRNKGNFPGRFSGRQFSNSRSEMNVSTLELGDSALYLCASSLGVTSYNEQFFGPGTRLTVL.

The V and J genes are TRBV5-1 and TRBJ2-1; D possibly corresponds to TRBD2 (6 bases). From germline, CDR1 is SGHRS and CDR2 YFSETQ. The CDR3 has 14 amino acids. Trimming pared 4 bases from V and 8 bases from J, leaving 16 bases between. The CDR3 DNA reads TGCGCCAGCAGCCCCGGCTCGGGAGAGCATGAGCAGTTCTTC. It is translated as CASSPGSGEHEQFF.

This clonotype turned up a few times. The chain has TRBV2 and TRBJ2-5; TRBD1 aligns across 7 bases. The CDR3 totals 13 residues. The trim removed 6 bases at V and 2 bases at J, leaving 3 bases unmatched. Germline CDR1 SNHLY, CDR2 FYNNEI. The CDR3 here is CASRRGQQETQYF. The DNA of the CDR3 is TGTGCCAGCAGACGGGGACAGCAAGAGACCCAGTACTTC.

This clonotype was recorded a few times. The V call is TRBV24-1, the J call TRBJ2-7, with 8 bases identical to TRBD1. Germline V gene data show CDR1 as KGHDR and CDR2 as SFDVKD. Trimming at V came to 10 bases and at J to 0 bases, leaving 16 bases not matched to a gene. This CDR3 is built from 17 residues. This chain's CDR3 is CATVPHYRDRYSYEQYF. CDR3 bases: TGTGCCACAGTACCCCACTACCGGGACAGGTACTCCTACGAGCAGTACTTC.

The J gene is TRBJ1-6, the V gene TRBV4-1, with D maybe TRBD1 (6 bases). The V gene's germline CDR1 is MGHRA and CDR2 YSYEKL. CDR3 length equals 17 residues. V was clipped by 0 bases and J by 6 bases, with 15 bases between them. CDR3 protein: CASSQDSGEYFNSPLHF. The CDR3 DNA reads as TGCGCCAGCAGCCAAGATTCAGGGGAGTACTTTAATTCACCCCTCCACTTT.

In the case of this clonotype: A single base separates this from a much larger clone, so it may be a read error. The gene calls are TRBV7-9 and TRBJ2-7, with TRBD1 as a possible D gene (5 bases). Germline CDR1 SEHNR, CDR2 FQNEAQ (reference sequence). V was pared by 3 bases and J by 8 bases, with 17 bases between. The CDR3 consists of 14 residues. DNA of the CDR3: TGTGCCAGCAGCTTTGGGCAGGGTGGGTACAAGCAGTACTTC. Protein product: CASSFGQGGYKQYF.

This clonotype was picked up many times. The J gene is TRBJ2-5, the V gene TRBV20-1; D is undetermined. The germline V gene has CDR1 DFQATT and CDR2 SNEGSKA (reference sequence). The CDR3 is 11 residues long. V was clipped by 5 bases and J by 0 bases, with 4 bases between them. The CDR3 sequence: CSAHHQETQYF. The DNA of the CDR3 is TGCAGTGCTCACCACCAAGAGACCCAGTACTTC.

This clonotype appeared many times. The V and J genes are TRBV19 and TRBJ2-5; TRBD1 matches 9 bases. Germline trimming cut 7 bases from V and 6 bases from J; bases unmatched to any gene: 3. Germline CDR1 reads LNHDA; CDR2 reads SQIVND (reference sequence). The length of the CDR3 is 12 residues. The CDR3 DNA reads as TGTGCCAGTAAGACAGGGGGTCAGACCCAGTACTTC. Translated: CASKTGGQTQYF. The entire variable domain, with the rest obtained from reference TRBV19 and TRBJ2-5, is as follows: DGGITQSPKYLFRKEGQNVTLSCEQNLNHDAMYWYRQDPGQGLRLIYYSQIVNDFQKGDIAEGYSVSREKKESFPLTVTSAQKNPTAFYLCASKTGGQTQYFGPGTRLLVL.

The chain is built from TRBV2 and TRBJ2-7; a possible D gene is TRBD2 (5 bases). The CDR3 totals 16 residues. Trimming shortened V by 2 bases and J by 0 bases, and 14 bases separated the two germline ends. Germline CDR1 SNHLY, CDR2 FYNNEI. In DNA form, the CDR3 reads TGTGCCAGCAGTGAAAACTGGCTAGGGAGCTCCTACGAGCAGTACTTC. The encoded protein is CASSENWLGSSYEQYF.

This clonotype was seen many times. V usage is TRBV20-1 and J usage is TRBJ2-1, with 12 bases identical to TRBD2. Germline V gene sequence: CDR1 DFQATT, CDR2 SNEGSKA (reference sequence). This CDR3 has 14 residues. J was trimmed by 4 bases and V by 6 bases; bases with no gene match: 4. The CDR3 reads CSAYGTSGYNEQFF. CDR3 coding DNA: TGCAGTGCCTATGGGACTAGCGGGTACAATGAGCAGTTCTTC.

V is TRBV14 and J is TRBJ2-5; perhaps TRBD2 as D (6 bases). The ends were cut back, 5 bases at V and 5 bases at J, with 18 bases in the middle. This CDR3 has 15 residues. Germline CDR1 is SGHDN and CDR2 is FVKESK. The DNA of the CDR3 is TGTGCCAGCAGCTTGGGCGGGTCGGGAGTCGAGACCCAGTACTTC. This encodes CASSLGGSGVETQYF.

V is TRBV9 and J is TRBJ2-3, with D tentatively TRBD2 (6 bases). V shed 2 bases and J shed 0 bases, with 13 bases lying between them. The length of the CDR3 is 16 residues. Germline V CDR1 and CDR2: SGDLS, YYNGEE. The CDR3 bases are TGTGCCAGCAGCGTTCGTCAGGGAGGAAGCACAGATACGCAGTATTTT. This gives the protein CASSVRQGGSTDTQYF.

In its sample, this clonotype was seen a few times. V is TRBV15 and J is TRBJ2-7; 8 nucleotides align to TRBD1. CDR1 and CDR2 (germline): LNHNV, YYDKDF (reference sequence). This CDR3 spans 14 amino acids. Losses at the gene ends were 4 bases for V and 2 bases for J; bases not matched to a gene: 4. CDR3 in amino acids: CATSKQGVTYEQYF. The DNA for the CDR3 is TGTGCCACCAGCAAACAGGGGGTTACCTACGAGCAGTACTTC.